This paragraph reports one T cell receptor beta chain. The data were taken from a study of blood T cell repertoires in COVID-19. At the level of the study: The United States, Italy and Spain supplied acute and convalescent COVID-19 samples. In each case, the material was cDNA or gDNA derived from T cells, B-cell-depleted T cells, or PBMCs.

Patients at the Seattle site were enrolled during active infection and followed longitudinally. Original data processing: Quantification of nucleated cells was approximated via reference gene primer amplification. Clones were sequenced by immunoSEQ multiplex PCR, and TCRdb holds only the in-frame ones, with some missing. D and trimming were read from the DNA, whereas the V and J calls and clone size are those reported in that table. In the table there are approximately 290,000 clones, around 85% of which are singletons. Trimming removed 6 bases at V and 8 bases at J, with 25 bases between. Germline CDR1 and CDR2: MDHEN and SYDVKM. The CDR3 has 16 amino acids.

The clonotype comes from a human donor with COVID-19, enrolled during active disease. The donor label of this sample is uncertain. The J gene is TRBJ1-2, the V gene TRBV28; tentatively, D is TRBD1 (6 bases). The sample taken for sequencing was peripheral blood. The DNA for the CDR3 is TGTGCCAGCAGCCCTTACCAGCAGGGGAATTCGGACGGCTACACCTTC. This sequence encodes CASSPYQQGNSDGYTF.